The 10 T cell receptor beta chains in this list originate from one sample, sequenced in a study of early stage breast cancer tumors. TCRdb keeps only in-frame clones here, not all; method: immunoSEQ multiplex PCR. The sample holds some 5,500 clones, almost 70% seen once. Sequenced input: normal breast tissue next to the tumor. All receptors derive from a person in their sixties or seventies with breast cancer.

The genes are TRBV15 and TRBJ1-5; TRBD1 matches 8 bases. CDR1 LNHNV and CDR2 YYDKDF come from the germline V gene (reference sequence). V shed 5 bases and J 2 bases; nucleotides not matched to a gene: 11. The CDR3 totals 17 residues. The CDR3 sequence: CATSVPTGDYGNQPQHF. The CDR3 DNA sequence: TGTGCCACCAGCGTACCGACAGGGGATTACGGCAATCAGCCCCAGCATTTT.

This chain uses TRBV27 with TRBJ2-5; D unclear. The DNA matches TRBJ2-7 better at its end, which makes the J call doubtful. Germline V gene data show CDR1 as MNHEY and CDR2 as SMNVEV (reference sequence). This CDR3 region has 14 residues. CDR3 region: CASSLSGRSYEQYF. The CDR3 bases are TGTGCCAGCAGTTTATCGGGCAGGTCCTACGAGCAGTACTTC.

The V call is TRBV25-1, the J call TRBJ1-1; TRBD1 matches 8 bases. This CDR3 is 11 amino acids long. Trimming at V came to 8 bases and at J to 11 bases, leaving 7 bases not matched to a gene. Germline V CDR1 and CDR2: MGHDK, SYGVNS. CDR3 sequence reads: CASSHRGSAFF. The CDR3 DNA sequence: TGTGCCAGCTCCCACAGGGGGAGTGCTTTCTTT.

The chain is built from TRBV18 and TRBJ1-1; D gene unclear. V lost 6 bases and J lost 0, with 8 bases in between. The CDR3 extends over 13 amino acids. The germline CDR1 and CDR2 sequences are KGHSH and LQKENI. The CDR3: CASSGPMNTEAFF. CDR3 sequence (DNA): TGTGCCAGCTCGGGTCCTATGAACACTGAAGCTTTCTTT. The variable domain in full, completed from reference TRBV18 and TRBJ1-1, reads NAGVMQNPRHLVRRRGQEARLRCSPMKGHSHVYWYRQLPEEGLKFMVYLQKENIIDESGMPKERFSAEFPKEGPSILRIQQVVRGDSAAYFCASSGPMNTEAFFGQGTRLTVV.

The chain uses TRBV29-1 and TRBJ2-4; 12 positions match TRBD2. In germline, CDR1 is SQVTM, CDR2 ANQGSEA. V trimming: 7 bases; J trimming: 11 bases; junction bases outside the gene matches: 6. The length of the CDR3 is 12 residues. CDR3 protein: CSARTSGKFQYF. The CDR3 nucleotides read TGCAGCGCCCGGACTAGCGGGAAATTTCAGTACTTC.

The V call is TRBV28, the J call TRBJ2-1, with 11 nucleotides matching TRBD2. This CDR3 has 15 amino acids. V gave up 5 bases and J gave up 4 bases; unmatched junction bases: 4. Germline V gene data show CDR1 as MDHEN and CDR2 as SYDVKM. The CDR3: CASSPLAGGYNEQFF. In DNA, the CDR3 is TGTGCCAGCAGTCCCCTAGCGGGAGGATACAATGAGCAGTTCTTC. Based on the CDR3 plus reference TRBV28 and TRBJ2-1, the full variable domain is DVKVTQSSRYLVKRTGEKVFLECVQDMDHENMFWYRQDPGLGLRLIYFSYDVKMKEKGDIPEGYSVSREKKERFSLILESASTNQTSMYLCASSPLAGGYNEQFFGPGTRLTVL.

This sequence joins TRBV2 and TRBJ2-3, with D perhaps TRBD2 (5 bases). Trimming removed 2 bases at V and 1 base at J, with 16 bases between. This CDR3 spans 17 amino acids. Germline assignment: CDR1 SNHLY and CDR2 FYNNEI. The CDR3 nucleotides are TGTGCCAGCAGTGAATCTTCGGGGTTTGATGGCACAGATACGCAGTATTTT. This codes for CASSESSGFDGTDTQYF.

Only one count was recorded for this clone. The V call is TRBV29-1, the J call TRBJ2-2, with TRBD1 matching 9 bases. V trimming: 4 bases; J trimming: 7 bases; junction bases outside the gene matches: 10. The CDR3 loop spans 15 amino acids. Germline lookup yields CDR1 SQVTM and CDR2 ANQGSEA. The CDR3 sequence: CSVVAGTGFGGELFF. The CDR3 DNA reads as TGCAGCGTTGTCGCCGGGACAGGGTTCGGCGGGGAGCTGTTTTTT.

This clone appeared once. J is TRBJ1-2 and V is TRBV10-3; a possible D gene is TRBD1 (5 bases). With 1 base removed from V and 9 bases from J, the gap between germline ends came to 9 bases. The germline CDR1 and CDR2 sequences are ENHRY and SYGVKD. This CDR3 has 12 amino acids. CDR3 sequence (DNA): TGTGCCATCAGTGAGTATGAGGGGAGCTACACCTTC. It is translated as CAISEYEGSYTF.

The DNA for the CDR3 is TGTGCCTGGAGTAGAAGCGGGATCCCAGAGACCCAGTACTTC. Its protein is CAWSRSGIPETQYF. The genes are TRBV30 and TRBJ2-5; 7 bases are a match to TRBD2. This CDR3 has 14 amino acids. Germline values: CDR1 GTSNPN, CDR2 SVGIG (reference sequence). The J segment lost 4 bases and the V segment lost 2 bases, leaving 7 bases of the junction unmatched.